This T cell receptor beta chain comes out of a study of human T cells and chemical hapten exposure (dated by TCRdb to 2020 to 2022). With respect to the entire study: For sensitization, 2% DPC in acetone was applied to a 2 cm by 2 cm area of upper inner arm skin. Patients additionally received weekly therapeutic DPC doses to the scalp throughout the roughly 24-week study period. Patch testing was performed on the upper back with Finn chambers containing 0.01% DPC, and the patch tests were scored after 6 days according to International Contact Dermatitis Research Group standards. Most of the patients in the cohort were female, and the cohort covered alopecia areata with under or over 50% scalp involvement, alopecia totalis and alopecia universalis. The libraries were sequenced as a pool, and the TCR yield per sample differed mostly because of small variations in library volumes within the pool. In alopecia patients, the study followed how the peripheral blood TCR repertoire changed in vivo over primary and secondary sensitization to diphenylcyclopropenone (DPC), a hapten. Patient blood was sampled pre-sensitization (week 0) and at 2, 6 and about 24 weeks after DPC sensitization. For TCR sequencing, blood came from approximately 29 alopecia patients at anywhere from one to four time points (pre-sensitization, 2, 6 and 24 weeks). Summary of the overall study and its limitations: A positive correlation was found between the number of PT1 expanded TCRs and patch test score, with significance reached at thresholds 8, 16 and 32 but not 4. DPC sensitization did not change the number of TCRs with a frequency above 1 in 1000, and there was no evidence of changes in global repertoire structure. Because every patient had alopecia, a presumed autoimmune disease, the patients' immune response might differ from that of healthy individuals. After repeated subsampling, the strength of the expansion versus patch-test correlation and the threshold at which it became significant changed. Expanded TCRs formed significantly more large CDR3 similarity clusters than pre-sensitization or healthy control sets, consistent with antigen-driven responses.

From a lookup of the germline V gene, CDR1 and CDR2 are SQVTM and ANQGSEA. Trimming costs V 4 bases and J 2 bases, and their ends lie 8 bases apart. The CDR3 spans 12 residues, from the cysteine through the phenylalanine. Only the CDR3 portion is preserved as DNA: 36 bases, with reading frame beginning at the first base. Library creation used RACE. The reads were generated on a NextSeq 500. Library preparation attached unique molecular identifiers to individual cDNA molecules for quantitative, reproducible TCR counting. Both TCR alpha and TCR beta chains were sequenced from each blood RNA sample. The study's processing was this. The median number of TCRs per sample was roughly 100,000, ranging from roughly 23,224 to 690,600. The Decombinator software suite was used to annotate V, J and CDR3 in the TCR reads. To make PS versus PT1 abundance plots, every sample was subsampled to the same number of TCRs (28,000). TCRs were defined as expanded if absent before sensitization and observed at least eight times at the 2-week time point. In-frame beta chains were kept once TCRdb had trimmed the public reads at Q25 with fastp and called clones with MiXCR. Rows with one shared CDR3 protein collapse into an entry with the most common genes and DNA. The V and J calls and clone size come from TCRdb's table, not from the authors' own analysis. This sample is represented by 300,000 to 400,000 distinct CDR3 sequences; around 7% of them were singletons. Together, the top ten hold about 8% of the sample.

This clonotype has a count of ten or more. There is no known antigen for this receptor. No much larger clone is present one base from it, and per-base qualities are unavailable. The time point tag for this specimen amounts to: patch test 1, 2 weeks after DPC sensitization. Explained via the paper, the treatment or condition label denotes: therapeutic diphenylcyclopropenone sensitization with weekly scalp DPC. At each patch-test visit, blood was drawn before the patch test was applied. To be eligible, patients had to be aged 18 to 70, diagnosed with alopecia and judged suitable for DPC therapy, while pregnant patients were excluded. Total RNA was extracted from unfractionated whole blood that had been collected in Tempus Blood RNA tubes.

The sequence joins TRBV29-1 to TRBJ2-5, with no D gene named confidently. Sequenced here: whole blood, sampled in connection with sensitization to the hapten diphenylcyclopropenone (DPC). The sequence was obtained from a woman younger than 30 with alopecia areata. Some clones in this sample may be carry-over from other donors' samples. The DNA reads TGCAGCGTTGTTTGGTCGCAAGAGACCCAGTACTTC. This sequence encodes CSVVWSQETQYF.